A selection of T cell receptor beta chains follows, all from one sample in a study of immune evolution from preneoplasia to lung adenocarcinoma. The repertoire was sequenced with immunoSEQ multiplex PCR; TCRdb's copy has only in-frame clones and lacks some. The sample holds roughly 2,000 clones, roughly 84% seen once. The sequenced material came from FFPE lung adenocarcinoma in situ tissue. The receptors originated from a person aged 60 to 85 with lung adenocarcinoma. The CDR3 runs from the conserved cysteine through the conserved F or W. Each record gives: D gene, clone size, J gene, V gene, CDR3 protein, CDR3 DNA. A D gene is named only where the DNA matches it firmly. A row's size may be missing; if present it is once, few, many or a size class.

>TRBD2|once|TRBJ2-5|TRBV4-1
CASSQEGLVEETQYF
TGCGCCAGCAGCCAAGAGGGACTAGTGGAAGAGACCCAGTACTTC
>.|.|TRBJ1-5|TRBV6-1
CATRTIYSNQPQHF
TGTGCCACCAGGACAATTTATAGCAATCAGCCCCAGCATTTT
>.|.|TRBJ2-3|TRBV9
CASSVGSWDLDLYF
TGTGCCAGCAGCGTAGGGTCTTGGGACCTCGACTTATATTTT
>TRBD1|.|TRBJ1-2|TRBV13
CASSQGRGGNGYTF
TGTGCCAGCAGCCAAGGTCGAGGGGGCAATGGCTACACCTTC
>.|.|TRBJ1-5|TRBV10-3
CAISYSENQPQHF
TGTGCCATCAGTTATTCAGAGAATCAGCCCCAGCATTTT
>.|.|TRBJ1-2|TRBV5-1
CASSLESGNYGYTF
TGCGCCAGCAGCTTGGAATCAGGGAACTATGGCTACACCTTC
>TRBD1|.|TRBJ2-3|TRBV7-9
CASRTIRGPDTQYF
TGTGCCAGCAGAACAATCAGGGGGCCAGATACGCAGTATTTT
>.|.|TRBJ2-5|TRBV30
CAWSVPGGRETQYF
TGTGCCTGGAGTGTACCCGGAGGGCGAGAGACCCAGTACTTC
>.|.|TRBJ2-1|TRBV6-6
CASSEILRGHEQFF
TGTGCCAGCAGTGAGATCCTCAGGGGACATGAGCAGTTCTTC
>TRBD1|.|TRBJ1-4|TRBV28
CASSPRTGGASEKLFF
TGTGCCAGCAGCCCTAGGACAGGGGGCGCGTCGGAAAAACTGTTTTTT
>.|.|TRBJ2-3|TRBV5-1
CASSLLSSTDTQYF
TGCGCCAGCAGCTTGTTATCCAGCACAGATACGCAGTATTTT
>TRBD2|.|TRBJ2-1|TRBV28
CASTLSGTIEQFF
TGTGCCAGCACGCTTAGCGGGACAATTGAGCAGTTCTTC
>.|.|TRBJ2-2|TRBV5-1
CASSLDGSGLTGELFF
TGCGCCAGCAGCTTGGATGGGAGCGGGCTCACCGGGGAGCTGTTTTTT
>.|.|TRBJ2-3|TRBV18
CASSPPKRTSTDTQYF
TGTGCCAGCTCACCACCGAAGCGGACTAGCACAGATACGCAGTATTTT
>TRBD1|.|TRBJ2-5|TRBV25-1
CASSGQGAETQYF
TGTGCCAGCAGTGGACAGGGGGCGGAGACCCAGTACTTC
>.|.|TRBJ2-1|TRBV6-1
CAGGKGLYNEQFF
TGTGCCGGGGGGAAGGGGCTCTACAATGAGCAGTTCTTC
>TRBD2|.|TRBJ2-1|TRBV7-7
CASSLSTSGAYNEQFF
TGTGCTAGCAGCTTATCGACTAGCGGAGCATACAATGAGCAGTTCTTC
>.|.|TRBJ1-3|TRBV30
CAWSDRNTIYF
TGTGCCTGGAGTGACCGAAACACCATATATTTT
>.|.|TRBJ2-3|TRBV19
CASSIDPAGTDTQYF
TGTGCCAGTAGTATAGACCCCGCGGGCACAGATACGCAGTATTTT
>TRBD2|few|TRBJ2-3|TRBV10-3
CATAGGVLTDTQYF
TGTGCCACGGCGGGAGGGGTCCTCACAGATACGCAGTATTTT
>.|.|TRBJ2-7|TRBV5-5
CASSFLERAYEQYF
TGTGCCAGCAGCTTTTTGGAGCGGGCCTACGAGCAGTACTTC
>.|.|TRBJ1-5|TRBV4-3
CASSQDRGSWQPQHF
TGCGCCAGCAGCCAAGATCGGGGGTCGTGGCAGCCCCAGCATTTT
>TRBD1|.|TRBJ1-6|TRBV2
CASDRVGDSPLHF
TGTGCCAGTGACAGGGTGGGAGATTCACCCCTCCACTTT
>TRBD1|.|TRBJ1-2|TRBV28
CASSITGGTGGYTF
TGTGCCAGCAGCATTACAGGGGGGACGGGGGGCTACACCTTC
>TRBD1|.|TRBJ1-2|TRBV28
CASRIGTGAGYTF
TGTGCCAGCAGGATAGGGACAGGGGCTGGCTACACCTTC
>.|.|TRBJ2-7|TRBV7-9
CASSFEETLVSYEQYF
TGTGCCAGCAGCTTTGAGGAGACTCTCGTCTCCTACGAGCAGTACTTC
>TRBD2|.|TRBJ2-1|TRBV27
CASSVAGPSYNEQFF
TGTGCCAGCAGTGTAGCGGGCCCATCCTACAATGAGCAGTTCTTC
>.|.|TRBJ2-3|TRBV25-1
CASRALSTDTQYF
TGTGCCAGCAGAGCGCTGAGCACAGATACGCAGTATTTT
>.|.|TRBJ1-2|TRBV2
CASSETPLNYGYTF
TGTGCCAGCAGTGAGACACCTTTAAACTATGGCTACACCTTC
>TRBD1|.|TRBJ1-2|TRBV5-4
CASSSTDRGHYGYTF
TGTGCCAGCAGCTCGACGGACAGGGGGCACTATGGCTACACCTTC
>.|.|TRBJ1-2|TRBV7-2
CASSLGGWTPANYGYTF
TGTGCCAGCAGCTTAGGGGGCTGGACACCCGCTAACTATGGCTACACCTTC
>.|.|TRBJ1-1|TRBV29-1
CSVGMGAEAFF
TGCAGCGTTGGGATGGGGGCTGAAGCTTTCTTT
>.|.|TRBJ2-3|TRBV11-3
CASSQWFSSTDTQYF
TGTGCCAGCAGCCAGTGGTTCTCTAGCACAGATACGCAGTATTTT
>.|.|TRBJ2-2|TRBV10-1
CASSEFPHGDTGELFF
TGCGCCAGCAGTGAGTTCCCCCATGGAGACACCGGGGAGCTGTTTTTT
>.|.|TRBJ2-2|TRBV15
CATSRLDRNTGELFF
TGTGCCACCAGCAGATTGGACAGAAACACCGGGGAGCTGTTTTTT
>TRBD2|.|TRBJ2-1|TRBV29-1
CSVGTSPSYNEQFF
TGCAGCGTGGGGACTAGCCCCTCCTACAATGAGCAGTTCTTC
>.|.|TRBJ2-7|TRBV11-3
CASSLSETYEQYF
TGTGCCAGCAGCCTCAGCGAAACCTACGAGCAGTACTTC
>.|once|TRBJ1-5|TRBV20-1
CSASIGEPQHF
TGCAGTGCTAGTATCGGGGAACCCCAGCATTTT
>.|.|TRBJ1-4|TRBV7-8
CASSLGSIREKLFF
TGTGCCAGCAGCTTAGGCAGCATAAGGGAAAAACTGTTTTTT
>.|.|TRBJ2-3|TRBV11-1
CASSLDRLHADTQYF
TGTGCCAGCAGCTTAGATCGGCTCCACGCAGATACGCAGTATTTT
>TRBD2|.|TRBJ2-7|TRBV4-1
CASSQETGTSSPRGEQYF
TGCGCCAGCAGCCAAGAAACCGGGACTAGCTCCCCTAGGGGCGAGCAGTACTTC
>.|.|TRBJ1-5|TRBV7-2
CASSPTDRYGQPQHF
TGTGCCAGCAGCCCGACAGACAGGTATGGTCAGCCCCAGCATTTT